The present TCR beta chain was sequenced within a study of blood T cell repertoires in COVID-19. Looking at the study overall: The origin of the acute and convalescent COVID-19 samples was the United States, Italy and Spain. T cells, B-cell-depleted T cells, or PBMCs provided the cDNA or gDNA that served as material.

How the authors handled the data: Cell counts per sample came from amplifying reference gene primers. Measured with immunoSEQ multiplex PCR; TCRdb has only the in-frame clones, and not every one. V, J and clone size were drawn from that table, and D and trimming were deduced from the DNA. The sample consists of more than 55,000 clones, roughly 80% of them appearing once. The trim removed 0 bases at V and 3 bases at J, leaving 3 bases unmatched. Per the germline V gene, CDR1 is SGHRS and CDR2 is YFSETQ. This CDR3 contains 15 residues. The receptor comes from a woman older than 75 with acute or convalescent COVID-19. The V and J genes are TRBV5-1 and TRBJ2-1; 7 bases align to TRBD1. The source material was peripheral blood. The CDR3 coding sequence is TGCGCCAGCAGCTTGGACAGGGGCGACTACAATGAGCAGTTCTTC. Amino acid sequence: CASSLDRGDYNEQFF.